Shown below are 5 T cell receptor beta chains from a single sample sequenced in a study of tumor-infiltrating lymphocytes in primary liver carcinoma. TCR beta cDNA was reverse-transcribed from roughly 0.45 ug of total RNA. The reaction used a constant-region primer and ProtoScript II reverse transcriptase. Construction of TCR beta libraries relied on three successive nested multiplex PCR rounds employing slightly modified ARM-PCR. TRBV1-TRBV30 forward primers paired with a C-beta reverse primer were used in the first two PCR rounds, which ran roughly 9 cycles each. Via MiXCR, TCRdb re-called the multiplex PCR reads, giving one row per CDR3 protein. This sample has about 180,000 distinct CDR3 sequences, with 60% found just once. The blood RNA (from unsorted whole blood) was obtained, and germline DNA was also extracted. The sequencing input was peripheral blood. Source of these receptors: a middle-aged man with primary liver carcinoma and hepatitis B virus infection.

Remarks on this clonotype: A read error is possible here, since a much larger clone lies one base away. V is TRBV6-5 and J is TRBJ2-7; D unresolved. V lost 7 bases to trimming and J lost 0 bases, with 10 bases between them. Germline CDR1 reads MNHEY; CDR2 reads SVGAGI. The CDR3 loop spans 13 amino acids. The CDR3 here is CASTSPDSYEQYF. DNA for the CDR3: TGTGCCAGCACCTCGCCAGACTCCTACGAGCAGTACTTC.

This clonotype has just a few counts. The chain is built from TRBV6-1 and TRBJ1-4, with 10 bases matching TRBD1. V lost 10 bases to trimming and J lost 7 bases; unmatched junction nucleotides: 9. The CDR3 has 14 amino acids. Per germline, CDR1 MNHNS and CDR2 SASEGT. The CDR3 loop reads CAIKGQGRGEKLFF. The DNA of the CDR3 is TGTGCCATCAAGGGACAGGGGCGGGGTGAAAAACTGTTTTTT.

The chain is built from TRBV7-8 and TRBJ2-1, with D uncertain. Trimming took off 2 bases at V and 7 bases at J, with 12 bases between the two ends. From germline, CDR1 is SGHVS and CDR2 FQNEAQ. The CDR3 sequence is 14 residues long. The CDR3, as DNA: TGTGCCAGCAGCTTAAATAGGTTTCTGAATGAGCAGTTCTTC. Translating it yields CASSLNRFLNEQFF.

As for this clonotype: Compared with germline, one end of the junction differs, possibly owing to a read error. This chain connects TRBV7-9 to TRBJ2-2; TRBD1 is a possible D gene (6 bases). This CDR3 has 15 residues. CDR1 and CDR2 from the germline V gene are SEHNR and FQNEAQ (reference sequence). In DNA, the CDR3 is TGTGCCAGCAGTTTCCGGGACACCAACACCAGGGAGCTGTTTTTT. Its protein is CASSFRDTNTRELFF.

As for this clonotype: The junction and the germline gene differ at one end; a read error may be behind it. This rearrangement joins TRBV18 to TRBJ2-3, with 10 bases that match TRBD1. Germline lookup yields CDR1 KGHSH and CDR2 LQKENI. The CDR3 covers 17 residues. The DNA of the CDR3 is TGTGCCAGCTCACCAAGTCTAGGGACAGGGGCTTCAGATACGCTGTATTTT. Translation: CASSPSLGTGASDTLYF.